The subject of this entry is one T cell receptor (beta chain). Its antigen is not identified. The data derive from a study of shared clonotypes between healthy human individuals. The trim removed 4 bases at V and 2 bases at J, leaving 9 bases unmatched. The CDR3 length is 16 residues. In germline, CDR1 is SGHNT, CDR2 YYREEE (reference sequence). Assay used: immunoSEQ multiplex PCR; TCRdb lists only in-frame clones, some missing. The sample contains 550,000 to 850,000 clones, around 67% of which appear only once. Study-level points and caveats: With several donors compared, roughly 5% of naive CD4 clonotypes were shared.

The material sequenced was memory CD4+ T cells sorted from blood. Specified subset: CD45RA-negative fraction. The sequence derives from a woman aged 25 to 39 in good health. The genes are TRBV5-4 and TRBJ2-1; TRBD2 matches at 7 bases. CDR3 bases: TGTGCCAGCAGCCTGGGCGGCGGGAGTCCCTACAATGAGCAGTTCTTC. Encoded protein: CASSLGGGSPYNEQFF.